Listed below are T cell receptor beta chains from one sample, sequenced in a study of control samples from healthy donors and cancer patients. TCRdb's copy holds only in-frame clones and misses some; the assay was immunoSEQ multiplex PCR. Of about 130,000 clones in the sample, 90% to 95% are singletons; the top ten hold more than 1.5%. The sequenced material came from PBMCs. The receptors were gathered from a man aged 45-65 years with head and neck cancer. Each CDR3 is given with its conserved first and last residue. Each record gives: D gene, clone size, J gene, V gene, CDR3 DNA, CDR3 protein. A D gene is named only where the DNA matches it firmly. Clone sizes are given selectively: once, few, many, or a class where the clone is expanded.

d_gene: TRBD1
abundance: -
j_gene: TRBJ2-7
v_gene: TRBV5-1
CDR3nt: TGCGCCAGCAGCTATCAGACAGGGGGGAACTCCTACGAGCAGTACTTC
CDR3aa: CASSYQTGGNSYEQYF

d_gene: -
abundance: -
j_gene: TRBJ1-2
v_gene: TRBV3-1/TRBV3-2
CDR3nt: TGTGCCAGCAGCCGAGGCCCAGCTGCTAACTATGGCTACACCTTC
CDR3aa: CASSRGPAANYGYTF

d_gene: TRBD2
abundance: -
j_gene: TRBJ2-5
v_gene: TRBV3-1/TRBV3-2
CDR3nt: TGTGCCAGCAGCGACGGGGGGGCCAGGGAGACCCAGTACTTC
CDR3aa: CASSDGGARETQYF

d_gene: TRBD1
abundance: -
j_gene: TRBJ2-7
v_gene: TRBV5-5
CDR3nt: TGTGCCAGCAGCTTGGTTCCGGGACAGAGCTCCTACGAGCAGTACTTC
CDR3aa: CASSLVPGQSSYEQYF

d_gene: -
abundance: -
j_gene: TRBJ2-3
v_gene: TRBV7-9
CDR3nt: TGTGCCAGCAGCTTAGGGGGGAGCCCCACAGATACGCAGTATTTT
CDR3aa: CASSLGGSPTDTQYF

d_gene: TRBD1
abundance: -
j_gene: TRBJ1-2
v_gene: TRBV27
CDR3nt: TGTGCCAGCAGTTTGGGGACAGGGGGCTTTGGCTACACCTTC
CDR3aa: CASSLGTGGFGYTF

d_gene: -
abundance: -
j_gene: TRBJ2-3
v_gene: TRBV14
CDR3nt: TGTGCCAGCAGCCAAGGGCGAGGGGGAGGAACAGATACGCAGTATTTT
CDR3aa: CASSQGRGGGTDTQYF

d_gene: -
abundance: -
j_gene: TRBJ2-3
v_gene: TRBV7-9
CDR3nt: TGTGCCAGCAGCTTCGCCCCAGATACGCAGTATTTT
CDR3aa: CASSFAPDTQYF

d_gene: -
abundance: -
j_gene: TRBJ1-2
v_gene: TRBV6-5
CDR3nt: TGTGCCAGCAGACTTAAAGGGACCATCAACTATGGCTACACCTTC
CDR3aa: CASRLKGTINYGYTF

d_gene: -
abundance: -
j_gene: TRBJ1-1
v_gene: TRBV12-3/TRBV12-4
CDR3nt: TGTGCCAGCAGAGAAGACAGTTCCACTGAAGCTTTCTTT
CDR3aa: CASREDSSTEAFF

d_gene: TRBD1
abundance: -
j_gene: TRBJ1-3
v_gene: TRBV7-9
CDR3nt: TGTGCCAGCAGCTTAGTTAGGACAGGGATCCGCTCTGGAAACACCATATATTTT
CDR3aa: CASSLVRTGIRSGNTIYF

d_gene: TRBD1
abundance: -
j_gene: TRBJ2-7
v_gene: TRBV7-6
CDR3nt: TGTGCCAGCGGGACAGAGTCATTCTACGAGCAGTACTTC
CDR3aa: CASGTESFYEQYF

d_gene: TRBD1
abundance: -
j_gene: TRBJ2-6
v_gene: TRBV19
CDR3nt: TGTGCCAGTACAAAGGGACAGGCCCCAAGCTCTGGGGCCAACGTCCTGACTTTC
CDR3aa: CASTKGQAPSSGANVLTF

d_gene: -
abundance: -
j_gene: TRBJ1-6
v_gene: TRBV27
CDR3nt: TGTGCCAGCATGAGGGCATATAATTCACCCCTCCACTTT
CDR3aa: CASMRAYNSPLHF

d_gene: -
abundance: -
j_gene: TRBJ1-5
v_gene: TRBV4-2
CDR3nt: TGTGCCAGCAGCGCCTATAGCAATCAGCCCCAGCATTTT
CDR3aa: CASSAYSNQPQHF

d_gene: TRBD1
abundance: -
j_gene: TRBJ1-2
v_gene: TRBV5-6
CDR3nt: TGTGCCAGCAGCTTTGATCTAACCGGGACAGGGTTTAATGGCTACACCTTC
CDR3aa: CASSFDLTGTGFNGYTF

d_gene: TRBD2
abundance: -
j_gene: TRBJ2-1
v_gene: TRBV4-1
CDR3nt: TGCGCCAGCAGCCAAACCCTTCTAGCGGGGGGGACCTACAATGAGCAGTTCTTC
CDR3aa: CASSQTLLAGGTYNEQFF

d_gene: TRBD1
abundance: -
j_gene: TRBJ2-6
v_gene: TRBV3-1/TRBV3-2
CDR3nt: TGTGCCAGCAGTCGAAGTCCCGGGACAGGGAACGGGGCCAACGTCCTGACTTTC
CDR3aa: CASSRSPGTGNGANVLTF

d_gene: -
abundance: once
j_gene: TRBJ1-1
v_gene: TRBV5-4
CDR3nt: TGTGCCAGCAGCTTTCCCCAGAACACTGAAGCTTTCTTT
CDR3aa: CASSFPQNTEAFF

d_gene: -
abundance: -
j_gene: TRBJ2-2
v_gene: TRBV14
CDR3nt: TGTGCCAGCAGCCTCCGGGGGCGACAGGCGACCATCACCGGGGAGCTGTTTTTT
CDR3aa: CASSLRGRQATITGELFF

d_gene: -
abundance: -
j_gene: TRBJ2-6
v_gene: TRBV7-9
CDR3nt: TGTGCCAGCAGCTTCGTGAAGGCTGGGGCCAACGTCCTGACTTTC
CDR3aa: CASSFVKAGANVLTF

d_gene: TRBD2
abundance: -
j_gene: TRBJ2-1
v_gene: TRBV3-1/TRBV3-2
CDR3nt: TGTGCGAGCATGGCTAGCGGGGGATACAATGAGCAGTTCTTC
CDR3aa: CASMASGGYNEQFF

d_gene: TRBD1
abundance: -
j_gene: TRBJ1-1
v_gene: TRBV29-1
CDR3nt: TGCAGCGCCCAATCTGGGACAGTGAACACTGAAGCTTTCTTT
CDR3aa: CSAQSGTVNTEAFF

d_gene: -
abundance: -
j_gene: TRBJ1-6
v_gene: TRBV19
CDR3nt: TGTGCCAGTAGTATAGTTCAGGCTTGGGGTTCACCCCTCCACTTT
CDR3aa: CASSIVQAWGSPLHF

d_gene: -
abundance: -
j_gene: TRBJ2-3
v_gene: TRBV11-2
CDR3nt: TGTGCCAGCAGCTTAGATTGGATCACAGATACGCAGTATTTT
CDR3aa: CASSLDWITDTQYF

d_gene: TRBD2
abundance: once
j_gene: TRBJ2-2
v_gene: TRBV7-7
CDR3nt: TGTGCCAGCAGCTCCCGACTAGCGGGGGGAGGTGGGGAGCTGTTTTTT
CDR3aa: CASSSRLAGGGGELFF

d_gene: -
abundance: once
j_gene: TRBJ1-5
v_gene: TRBV12-5
CDR3nt: TGTGCTAGTCTCAGGGAAAATCAGCCCCAGCATTTT
CDR3aa: CASLRENQPQHF

d_gene: -
abundance: -
j_gene: TRBJ1-2
v_gene: TRBV3-1/TRBV3-2
CDR3nt: TGTGCCAGCAGCCAAGAGGGCGGATCCTATGGCTACACCTTC
CDR3aa: CASSQEGGSYGYTF

d_gene: -
abundance: -
j_gene: TRBJ1-3
v_gene: TRBV29-1
CDR3nt: TGCAGCGTTGCCGGGGGTAACACTGGAAACACCATATATTTT
CDR3aa: CSVAGGNTGNTIYF

d_gene: -
abundance: -
j_gene: TRBJ1-3
v_gene: TRBV30
CDR3nt: TGTGCCTGGAAGCGTACGAGCTCTGGAAACACCATATATTTT
CDR3aa: CAWKRTSSGNTIYF

d_gene: TRBD2
abundance: few
j_gene: TRBJ2-1
v_gene: TRBV6-2/TRBV6-3
CDR3nt: TGTGCCAGCAGTTCAAGAGGGAGGGTCTCAGGCCCCTACAATGAGCAGTTCTTC
CDR3aa: CASSSRGRVSGPYNEQFF

d_gene: -
abundance: -
j_gene: TRBJ1-3
v_gene: TRBV5-4
CDR3nt: TGTGCCAGCAGCTTTGGTACAGGCTCCTTTGGAAACACCATATATTTT
CDR3aa: CASSFGTGSFGNTIYF

d_gene: TRBD1
abundance: -
j_gene: TRBJ2-5
v_gene: TRBV7-9
CDR3nt: TGTGCCAGCAGCAACGGGGACAGGAACCCTCAAGAGACCCAGTACTTC
CDR3aa: CASSNGDRNPQETQYF

d_gene: -
abundance: -
j_gene: TRBJ2-3
v_gene: TRBV12-3/TRBV12-4
CDR3nt: TGTGCCAGCAGTCCCCTACGCACAGATACGCAGTATTTT
CDR3aa: CASSPLRTDTQYF

d_gene: TRBD1
abundance: -
j_gene: TRBJ2-7
v_gene: TRBV5-6
CDR3nt: TGTGCCAGCAGTTTGGACAGGGGGCTGGGTATGTCCTACGAGCAGTACTTC
CDR3aa: CASSLDRGLGMSYEQYF

d_gene: -
abundance: -
j_gene: TRBJ1-1
v_gene: TRBV18
CDR3nt: TGTGCCAGCTCACCTAGAGACAGGCTCGTGAACACTGAAGCTTTCTTT
CDR3aa: CASSPRDRLVNTEAFF

d_gene: -
abundance: -
j_gene: TRBJ1-4
v_gene: TRBV20-1
CDR3nt: TGCAGTGCAAGTAGGGGGGCGCTGACTAATGAAAAACTGTTTTTT
CDR3aa: CSASRGALTNEKLFF

d_gene: -
abundance: -
j_gene: TRBJ2-1
v_gene: TRBV4-3
CDR3nt: TGCGCCAGCAGCCAAGATAACGATGAGCAGTTCTTC
CDR3aa: CASSQDNDEQFF

d_gene: -
abundance: -
j_gene: TRBJ1-1
v_gene: TRBV9
CDR3nt: TGTGCCAGCAGCCCGGACATGAGCACTGAAGCTTTCTTT
CDR3aa: CASSPDMSTEAFF

d_gene: TRBD1
abundance: -
j_gene: TRBJ1-6
v_gene: TRBV5-6
CDR3nt: TGTGCCAGCAGCCGGGACAGGAGAAATAATTCACCCCTCCACTTT
CDR3aa: CASSRDRRNNSPLHF

d_gene: -
abundance: -
j_gene: TRBJ2-7
v_gene: TRBV6-1
CDR3nt: TGTGCCAGCAGTGATATCCGCGAGCAGTACTTC
CDR3aa: CASSDIREQYF

d_gene: -
abundance: -
j_gene: TRBJ1-1
v_gene: TRBV28
CDR3nt: TGTGCCAGCAGTCCCCCAATTCACGGGAGTGAAGCTTTCTTT
CDR3aa: CASSPPIHGSEAFF